This TCR beta chain was sequenced in a study of T cell responses to AZD1222 COVID-19 vaccine (dated by TCRdb to about 2021). Turning to the overall study: AZD1222 recipients whose second dose came at about 4 weeks and those whose second dose came at about 12 weeks were combined into one group, since spike-specific TCR depth and breadth did not differ between the two schedules. TCR sequencing was performed for about 250 trial participants, of whom approximately 200 were given two doses of AZD1222 and around 26 were given two doses of MenACWY control vaccine. Enrollment into the trials was organized by age into subgroups of 18-55, 56-69 and 70-plus years, and those subgroups contained about 160, 30 and 59 TCR-sequenced participants, respectively. General findings and caveats noted by the study authors: The 56-69-year group was small, and its depth increase did not reach significance, likely because of low power. Because no day 14 peak-response samples were available, repertoires were characterized only after the peak T cell response. After two AZD1222 doses, both the breadth and the depth of spike-specific TCRs were significantly higher than at day 0 and than in MenACWY recipients. Conclusions about previously exposed vaccinees are limited, since just six AZD1222 recipients were seropositive for SARS-CoV-2 at baseline. Participants were mostly white British, with more females than males. The authors suggested clonal diversity may have been underestimated. Epitopes outside the regions mutated in the B.1.351 and B.1.1.7 variants were reportedly recognized by nearly half of the unique spike-specific TCRs. The whole spike protein was spanned by vaccine-associated CD4 TCRs, and dominant responses were seen in regions 160-218 and 743-854.

The CDR3 regions of human TCRbeta chains were analyzed by immunosequencing. The authors processed their data as follows. Repertoire TCRs were checked for matches against a reference library of SARS-CoV-2-specific TCRs that had been generated using the MIRA antigen-specificity platform. Breadth meant the fraction of unique TCRs that were SARS-CoV-2-associated, whereas depth meant the fraction of total T cells that were SARS-CoV-2-associated. Using the MIRA data, each spike-specific TCR was assigned both to the spike region to which the TCR was reactive and to a CD4 or CD8 class. Log10-transformed breadth and depth values were compared by one-way ANOVA with Sidak's multiple comparisons tests. Drawn from immuneACCESS, this table holds only the in-frame rearrangements with V and J called that TCRdb kept. Clones are partly lost; checked studies trace under half to an unresolved V gene and leave the rest unexplained. Clonal size and the V and J genes are those of that table, whereas D and trimming came from the DNA. For this sample the table gives roughly 150,000 clones, of which 90% were detected only once. The biggest ten clones account for about 2% of the sample.

The time point label, read with the paper, signifies: baseline before first vaccination. Samples from vaccinated people were obtained from the UK trials COV001 and COV002, which included a single-blind randomized controlled phase 2/3 trial of AZD1222 (ChAdOx1 nCoV-19) in healthy adults. Trial participant PBMC samples were collected at day 0 and day 28 after the second dose for TCRbeta chain sequencing. Trimming costs V 3 bases and J 6 bases, and their ends lie 15 bases apart. CDR3 length: 14 amino acids, cysteine to phenylalanine. Only the CDR3 DNA stays, 42 bases, in frame from base 1. According to the germline V gene (reference sequence), CDR1 reads LNHDA and CDR2 reads SQIVND. This clone was found once. The antigen it binds to is not known. There are no base qualities to consult, and no much larger clone falls within one base.

The specimen comprised peripheral blood, sampled on day 0 of AZD1222 vaccination. The chain couples TRBV19 to TRBJ2-7; tentative D gene TRBD1, with 6 bases matching. This TCR was recovered from an adult in good health. The base sequence is TGTGCCAGTAGTATCATGGGGGCCGCAGGCGAGCAGTACTTC. The translation is CASSIMGAAGEQYF.